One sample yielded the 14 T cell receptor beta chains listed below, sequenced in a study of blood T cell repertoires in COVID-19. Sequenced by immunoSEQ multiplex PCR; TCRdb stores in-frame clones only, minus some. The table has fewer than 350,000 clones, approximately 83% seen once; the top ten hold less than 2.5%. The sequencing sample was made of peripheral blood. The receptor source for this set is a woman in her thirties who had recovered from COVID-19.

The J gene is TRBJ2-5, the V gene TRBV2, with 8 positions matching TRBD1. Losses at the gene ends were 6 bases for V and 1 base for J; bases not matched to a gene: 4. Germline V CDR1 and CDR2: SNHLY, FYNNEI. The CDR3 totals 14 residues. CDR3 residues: CASRGTGIQETQYF. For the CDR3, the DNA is TGTGCCAGCAGGGGGACAGGAATCCAAGAGACCCAGTACTTC.

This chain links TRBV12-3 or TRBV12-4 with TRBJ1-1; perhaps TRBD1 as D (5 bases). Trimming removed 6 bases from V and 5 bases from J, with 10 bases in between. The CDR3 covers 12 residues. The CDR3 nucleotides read TGTGCCAGCAGCCCTCGGGGGACTGAAGCTTTCTTT. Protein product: CASSPRGTEAFF.

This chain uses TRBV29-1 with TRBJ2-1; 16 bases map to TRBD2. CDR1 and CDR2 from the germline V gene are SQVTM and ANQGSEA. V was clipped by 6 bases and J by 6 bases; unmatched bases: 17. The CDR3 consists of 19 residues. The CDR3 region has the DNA TGCAGCGTCGACCACGGGACTAGCGGGGGGGCTCTCTCCGGCAATGAGCAGTTCTTC. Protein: CSVDHGTSGGALSGNEQFF.

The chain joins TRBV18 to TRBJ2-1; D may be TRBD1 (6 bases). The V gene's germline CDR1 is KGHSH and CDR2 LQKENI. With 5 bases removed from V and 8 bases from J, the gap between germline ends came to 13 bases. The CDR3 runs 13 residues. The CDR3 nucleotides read TGTGCCAGCTCAAGAACAGGGTCCGATGAGCAGTTCTTC. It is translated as CASSRTGSDEQFF.

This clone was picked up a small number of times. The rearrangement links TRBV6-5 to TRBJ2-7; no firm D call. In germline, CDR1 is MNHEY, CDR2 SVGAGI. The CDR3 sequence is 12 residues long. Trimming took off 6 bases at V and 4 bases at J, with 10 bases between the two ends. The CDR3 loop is CASSLRGYEQYF. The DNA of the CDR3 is TGTGCCAGCAGCTTAAGAGGATACGAGCAGTACTTC.

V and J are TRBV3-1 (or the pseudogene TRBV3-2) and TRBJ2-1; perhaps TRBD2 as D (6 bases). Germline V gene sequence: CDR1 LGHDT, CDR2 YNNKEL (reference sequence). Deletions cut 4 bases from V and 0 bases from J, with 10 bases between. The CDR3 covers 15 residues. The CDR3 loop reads CASSPTRDSYNEQFF. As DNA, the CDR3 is TGTGCCAGCAGCCCGACTAGGGACTCCTACAATGAGCAGTTCTTC.

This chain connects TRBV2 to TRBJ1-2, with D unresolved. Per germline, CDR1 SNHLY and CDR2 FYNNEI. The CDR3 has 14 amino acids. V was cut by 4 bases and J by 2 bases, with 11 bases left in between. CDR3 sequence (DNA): TGTGCCAGCAGTGTATTCCCGGAGAACTATGGCTACACCTTC. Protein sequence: CASSVFPENYGYTF.

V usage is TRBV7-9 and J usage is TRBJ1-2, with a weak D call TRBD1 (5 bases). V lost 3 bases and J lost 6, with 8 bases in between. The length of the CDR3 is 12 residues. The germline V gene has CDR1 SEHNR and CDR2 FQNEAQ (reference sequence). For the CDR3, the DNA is TGTGCCAGCAGCTTGTCGACAGATGGCTACACCTTC. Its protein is CASSLSTDGYTF.

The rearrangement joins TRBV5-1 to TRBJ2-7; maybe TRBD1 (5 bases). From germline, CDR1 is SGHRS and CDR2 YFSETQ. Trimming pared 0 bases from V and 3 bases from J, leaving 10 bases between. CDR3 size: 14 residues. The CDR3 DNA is TGCGCCAGCAGCTTGGGACAGCGAATCTACGAGCAGTACTTC. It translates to CASSLGQRIYEQYF. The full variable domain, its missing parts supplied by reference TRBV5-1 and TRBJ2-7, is KAGVTQTPRYLIKTRGQQVTLSCSPISGHRSVSWYQQTPGQGLQFLFEYFSETQRNKGNFPGRFSGRQFSNSRSEMNVSTLELGDSALYLCASSLGQRIYEQYFGPGTRLTVT.

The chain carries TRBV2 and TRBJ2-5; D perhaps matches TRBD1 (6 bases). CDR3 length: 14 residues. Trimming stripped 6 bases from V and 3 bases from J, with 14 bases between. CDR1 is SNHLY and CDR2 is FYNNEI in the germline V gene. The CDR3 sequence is CASRAVAGEETQYF. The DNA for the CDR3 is TGTGCCAGCAGGGCAGTGGCAGGGGAAGAGACCCAGTACTTC. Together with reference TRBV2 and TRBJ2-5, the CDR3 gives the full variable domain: EPEVTQTPSHQVTQMGQEVILRCVPISNHLYFYWYRQILGQKVEFLVSFYNNEISEKSEIFDDQFSVERPDGSNFTLKIRSTKLEDSAMYFCASRAVAGEETQYFGPGTRLLVL.

The CDR3 DNA reads TGTGCCAGCAGTTTTCGGGGGGCCTCAGGAACTGAAGCTTTCTTT. It encodes CASSFRGASGTEAFF. The rearrangement links TRBV27 to TRBJ1-1; D might be TRBD1 (6 bases). The CDR3 spans 15 residues. Between the trimmed V and J ends, which lost 3 bases and 5 bases, there was a span of 16 bases. In germline, CDR1 is MNHEY, CDR2 SMNVEV (reference sequence).

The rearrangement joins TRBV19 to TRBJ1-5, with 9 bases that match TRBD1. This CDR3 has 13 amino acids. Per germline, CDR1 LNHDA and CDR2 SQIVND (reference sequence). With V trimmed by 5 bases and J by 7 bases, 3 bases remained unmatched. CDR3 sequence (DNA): TGTGCCAGTAGTCCCACAGGGGGCCAGCCCCAGCATTTT. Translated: CASSPTGGQPQHF. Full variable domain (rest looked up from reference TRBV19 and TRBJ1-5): DGGITQSPKYLFRKEGQNVTLSCEQNLNHDAMYWYRQDPGQGLRLIYYSQIVNDFQKGDIAEGYSVSREKKESFPLTVTSAQKNPTAFYLCASSPTGGQPQHFGDGTRLSIL.

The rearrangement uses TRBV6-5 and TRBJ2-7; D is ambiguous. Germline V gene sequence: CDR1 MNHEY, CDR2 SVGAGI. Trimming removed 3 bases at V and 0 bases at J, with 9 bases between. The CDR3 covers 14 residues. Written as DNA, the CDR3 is TGTGCCAGCAGTTATGACTCCCTCTCCTACGAGCAGTACTTC. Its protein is CASSYDSLSYEQYF.

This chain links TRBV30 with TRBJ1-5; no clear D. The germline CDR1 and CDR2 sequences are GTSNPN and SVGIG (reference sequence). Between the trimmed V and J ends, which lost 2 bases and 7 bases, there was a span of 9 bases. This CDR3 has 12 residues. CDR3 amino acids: CAWSYEGQPQHF. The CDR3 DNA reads TGTGCCTGGAGTTACGAGGGCCAGCCCCAGCATTTT.